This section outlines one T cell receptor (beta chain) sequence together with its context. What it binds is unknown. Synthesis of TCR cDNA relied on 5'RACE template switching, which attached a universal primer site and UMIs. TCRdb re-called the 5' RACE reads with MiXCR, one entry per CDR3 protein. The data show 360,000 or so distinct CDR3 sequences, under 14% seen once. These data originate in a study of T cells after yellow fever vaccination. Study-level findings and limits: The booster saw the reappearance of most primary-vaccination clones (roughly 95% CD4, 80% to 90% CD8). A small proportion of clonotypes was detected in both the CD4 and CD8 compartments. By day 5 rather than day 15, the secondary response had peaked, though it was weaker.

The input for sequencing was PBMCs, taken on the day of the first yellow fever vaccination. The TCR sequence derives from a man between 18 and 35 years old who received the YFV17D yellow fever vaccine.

This CDR3 is CASTFSGGTDTQYF. In DNA form, the CDR3 reads TGCGCCAGCACCTTTAGCGGGGGCACAGATACGCAGTATTTT. The J gene is TRBJ2-3, the V gene TRBV5-1; 8 positions match TRBD2. This CDR3 spans 14 amino acids. The germline CDR1 and CDR2 sequences are SGHRS and YFSETQ. V lost 6 bases to trimming and J lost 1 base; unmatched junction nucleotides: 4. Full variable domain (outside the CDR3, taken from reference TRBV5-1 and TRBJ2-3): KAGVTQTPRYLIKTRGQQVTLSCSPISGHRSVSWYQQTPGQGLQFLFEYFSETQRNKGNFPGRFSGRQFSNSRSEMNVSTLELGDSALYLCASTFSGGTDTQYFGPGTRLTVL.